What follows are 27 T cell receptor beta chains derived from one specimen sequenced in a study of T cell repertoires in cytomegalovirus infection. TCRdb ran MiXCR on the reads and lists one entry per CDR3 protein. The table has about a million distinct CDR3 sequences, approximately 31% seen once. These TCRs' antigens remain unknown. This specimen consisted of cultured CD8+ T cells from PBMCs, obtained from culture after CMV antigen stimulation. These TCRs come from a human donor in good health (CMV status not recorded). Some clones in this sample may be carry-over from other donors' samples.

This clonotype came up many times. The chain carries TRBV7-9 and TRBJ1-4, with D unresolved. Looked up from germline, CDR1 is SEHNR and CDR2 is FQNEAQ (reference sequence). This CDR3 is built from 15 residues. V shed 1 base and J shed 0 bases, with 6 bases lying between them. This chain's CDR3 is CASSLGPATNEKLFF. The CDR3 coding sequence is TGTGCCAGCAGCTTAGGGCCGGCAACTAATGAAAAACTGTTTTTT.

The chain has TRBV29-1 and TRBJ2-7; D may be TRBD1 (6 bases). V shed 2 bases and J shed 4 bases, with 9 bases lying between them. The CDR3 consists of 12 residues. In germline, CDR1 is SQVTM, CDR2 ANQGSEA. CDR3 DNA: TGCAGCGTTGAAAAGGACAGTTACGAGCAGTACTTC. Protein product: CSVEKDSYEQYF.

Here the CDR3 reads CASVSLPDRGRNEQFF. CDR3 in DNA: TGTGCCAGCGTTTCCCTCCCGGACAGGGGGAGGAATGAGCAGTTCTTC. V usage is TRBV7-8 and J usage is TRBJ2-1; 10 bases align to TRBD1. The ends lost 8 bases at V and 7 bases at J; junction bases unmatched: 14. Germline V gene lookup returns CDR1 SGHVS and CDR2 FQNEAQ. The CDR3 runs to 16 residues.

The chain employs TRBV28 and TRBJ1-1; D perhaps matches TRBD1 (5 bases). Deletions cut 2 bases from V and 3 bases from J, with 16 bases between. Germline V lookup: CDR1 MDHEN, CDR2 SYDVKM. The CDR3 runs to 16 residues. The CDR3 protein is CASSLPKRGEDTEAFF. For the CDR3, the DNA is TGTGCCAGCAGTTTACCCAAACGAGGGGAGGACACTGAAGCTTTCTTT.

The gene calls are TRBV6-6 and TRBJ1-6, with D possibly matching TRBD1 (6 bases). CDR3 length: 11 residues. Trimming cost V 9 bases and J 7 bases, with 7 bases left between them. The germline CDR1 and CDR2 sequences are MNHNY and SVGAGI (reference sequence). CDR3 nucleotide sequence: TGTGCCAGTCAGGGGAATTCACCCCTCCACTTT. Translated: CASQGNSPLHF.

The rearrangement uses TRBV19 and TRBJ1-5; no firm D call. V was pared by 3 bases and J by 4 bases, with 10 bases between. This CDR3 is 14 amino acids long. The V gene's germline CDR1 is LNHDA and CDR2 SQIVND (reference sequence). Here the CDR3 DNA reads TGTGCCAGTAGTATGGCGGCACGTAATCAGCCCCAGCATTTT. This sequence encodes CASSMAARNQPQHF. The complete variable domain, with remaining parts taken from reference TRBV19 and TRBJ1-5, reads DGGITQSPKYLFRKEGQNVTLSCEQNLNHDAMYWYRQDPGQGLRLIYYSQIVNDFQKGDIAEGYSVSREKKESFPLTVTSAQKNPTAFYLCASSMAARNQPQHFGDGTRLSIL.

The gene calls are TRBV12-3 or TRBV12-4 and TRBJ1-2; D ambiguous. The ends were cut back, 5 bases at V and 4 bases at J, with 17 bases in the middle. The CDR3 runs 15 residues. The CDR3 DNA reads as TGTGCCAGCAGTACCGCCCCGGGCACGGGCTATGGCTACACCTTC. Its translation is CASSTAPGTGYGYTF.

The chain carries TRBV9 and TRBJ2-2, with D perhaps matching TRBD1 (5 bases). Germline CDR1 reads SGDLS; CDR2 reads YYNGEE. This CDR3 region has 14 residues. Trimming left V 6 bases short and J 1 base short, with 10 bases between. In DNA form, the CDR3 reads TGTGCCAGCAACAGGCAGGAGAACACCGGGGAGCTGTTTTTT. Its translation is CASNRQENTGELFF.

This clonotype was observed many times. The V gene is TRBV7-6, the J gene TRBJ2-7, with 8 bases lining up with TRBD1. This CDR3 is built from 16 residues. Germline V CDR1 and CDR2: SGHVS, FNYEAQ. Trimming at V came to 1 base and at J to 0 bases, leaving 5 bases not matched to a gene. The CDR3 DNA reads TGTGCCAGCAGCTTAGATGACGGGACAGGCTCCTACGAGCAGTACTTC. Translated, it gives CASSLDDGTGSYEQYF.

This clonotype was detected many times. The J gene is TRBJ1-1, the V gene TRBV7-6; 11 bases agree with TRBD1. The CDR3 covers 18 residues. CDR1 is SGHVS, CDR2 FNYEAQ, per germline. J lost 5 bases, V lost 6 bases, and 17 bases had no gene match. This chain's CDR3 is CASSPTSGQGAWRTEAFF. CDR3 DNA sequence: TGTGCCAGCAGTCCGACCTCTGGACAGGGGGCTTGGCGAACTGAAGCTTTCTTT.

Many counts were recorded for this clonotype. The DNA of the CDR3 is TGTGCCAGCAGCTTAGATCCTCCCCCGTCCCACACTGAAGCTTTCTTT. Residues: CASSLDPPPSHTEAFF. The V and J genes are TRBV7-2 and TRBJ1-1; no clear D gene. V was clipped by 1 base and J by 3 bases, with 15 bases between them. The CDR3 loop spans 16 amino acids. Germline lookup yields CDR1 SGHTA and CDR2 FQGNSA.

There are many counts of this clonotype. V gene TRBV5-1 combines with J gene TRBJ1-3; D perhaps matches TRBD1 (5 bases). Deletions cut 0 bases from V and 8 bases from J, with 21 bases between. CDR3 size: 17 residues. Per the germline V gene, CDR1 is SGHRS and CDR2 is YFSETQ. CDR3 sequence reads: CASSLDPGTTHGDTIYF. The CDR3, as DNA: TGCGCCAGCAGCTTGGACCCCGGGACGACCCACGGGGACACCATATATTTT.

The table lists this clonotype with a few counts. The rearrangement uses TRBV15 and TRBJ2-1; tentative D call: TRBD2 (6 bases). Germline-derived CDR1 and CDR2 are LNHNV and YYDKDF (reference sequence). Trimming took 1 base from V and 6 from J, leaving 7 bases between them. CDR3 size: 13 residues. DNA of the CDR3: TGTGCCACCAGCAGAGCCGGGGGCAATGAGCAGTTCTTC. This codes for CATSRAGGNEQFF.

Ten or more counts support this clonotype. This rearrangement joins TRBV6-1 to TRBJ1-4; D is perhaps TRBD1 (5 bases). Germline values: CDR1 MNHNS, CDR2 SASEGT. V dropped 7 bases and J dropped 4 bases, with 13 bases sitting between them. This CDR3 spans 14 amino acids. The CDR3 DNA reads TGTGCCAGCACCAAGACAGCGGGTAATGAAAAACTGTTTTTT. It yields the protein CASTKTAGNEKLFF.

The gene calls are TRBV28 and TRBJ1-1, with D perhaps TRBD1 (6 bases). Trimming pared 6 bases from V and 3 bases from J, leaving 14 bases between. Germline V gene lookup returns CDR1 MDHEN and CDR2 SYDVKM. This CDR3 comprises 14 residues. The CDR3 loop is CASRRKGGDTEAFF. The CDR3 DNA is TGTGCCAGCAGGAGGAAGGGGGGCGACACTGAAGCTTTCTTT.

This clonotype was counted at least ten times. This chain joins TRBV12-5 and TRBJ1-5; D is unresolved. The germline gives CDR1 LGHNT, CDR2 FRNRAP. V was shortened by 1 base and J by 7 bases, with 8 bases between the two germline ends. CDR3 size: 13 residues. The CDR3 reads CASGLGSHQPQHF. DNA of the CDR3: TGTGCTAGTGGTTTGGGGTCGCACCAGCCCCAGCATTTT.

The chain links TRBV20-1 to TRBJ1-2, with a possible D match to TRBD1 (6 bases). Germline values: CDR1 DFQATT, CDR2 SNEGSKA (reference sequence). The CDR3 has 14 residues. Trimming cost V 2 bases and J 5 bases, with 15 bases left between them. CDR3 amino acids: CSARKSGDPYGYTF. The CDR3 nucleotides are TGCAGTGCTAGAAAGTCAGGGGACCCTTATGGCTACACCTTC.

The gene calls are TRBV12-3 or TRBV12-4 and TRBJ2-7; TRBD1 matches 7 bases. The junction had 4 bases not matched to a gene; V was cut back by 5 bases and J by 3 bases. CDR3 size: 13 residues. CDR3 region: CASSETGFYEQYV. Written as DNA, the CDR3 is TGTGCCAGCAGTGAGACAGGGTTCTACGAGCAGTACGTC.

This clonotype was found many times. The gene calls are TRBV7-6 and TRBJ2-5; the D gene is possibly TRBD2 (6 bases). V lost 0 bases and J 7 bases, leaving 9 bases between the germline ends. The CDR3 has 13 amino acids. The germline V gene has CDR1 SGHVS and CDR2 FNYEAQ. The CDR3 DNA is TGTGCCAGCAGCTTAGCGCCCGGGGGGACCCAGTACTTC. This gives the protein CASSLAPGGTQYF.

This clonotype was recorded a few times. The genes are TRBV6-1 and TRBJ2-1; 11 nucleotides agree with TRBD2. CDR3 length equals 15 residues. In germline, CDR1 is MNHNS, CDR2 SASEGT. With 6 bases clipped from V and 5 bases from J, the junction kept 6 bases outside the gene matches. The CDR3 protein is CASSYIAGGHNEQFF. In nucleotides, the CDR3 is TGTGCCAGCAGCTATATAGCGGGGGGGCACAATGAGCAGTTCTTC.

The chain's CDR3 is CATSDSSLLGDRDLNYGYTF. The CDR3 DNA reads TGTGCCACCAGTGATTCATCTTTGTTAGGGGACAGGGACCTTAACTATGGCTACACCTTC. The gene calls are TRBV24-1 and TRBJ1-2, with TRBD1 matching 9 bases. The CDR3 spans 20 residues. Per the germline V gene, CDR1 is KGHDR and CDR2 is SFDVKD. Trimming took 2 bases from V and 1 from J; bases not matched to a gene: 16.

This clonotype was detected many times. J is TRBJ1-6 and V is TRBV5-5; TRBD1 is a possible D gene (6 bases). The germline V gene encodes CDR1 SGHKS and CDR2 YYEKEE (reference sequence). CDR3 length: 15 amino acids. V gave up 0 bases and J gave up 9 bases, with 13 bases separating them. The CDR3 DNA reads TGTGCCAGCAGCTTGGTAGGAGGGGGAGGTTCACCCCTCCACTTT. Protein: CASSLVGGGGSPLHF.

This clonotype showed up many times. J is TRBJ2-1 and V is TRBV15, with 7 bases fitting TRBD2. V dropped 8 bases and J dropped 6; count of bases not matched to a gene: 1. The germline V gene encodes CDR1 LNHNV and CDR2 YYDKDF (reference sequence). The CDR3 is made up of 11 amino acids. The CDR3 DNA reads TGTGCCACCTGGGGGGGCAATGAGCAGTTCTTC. Its translation is CATWGGNEQFF.

This clonotype was observed a few times. The rearrangement uses TRBV12-3 or TRBV12-4 and TRBJ2-7; the D is unclear. The CDR3 is made up of 12 amino acids. The V end was cut by 4 bases, the J end by 4 bases, with 8 bases between. The CDR3 nucleotides are TGTGCCAGCAGTTCTGTTCCATACGAGCAGTACTTC. Translation: CASSSVPYEQYF.

V usage is TRBV14 and J usage is TRBJ2-7; D is unresolved. CDR1 and CDR2 (germline): SGHDN, FVKESK. The ends were cut back, 3 bases at V and 2 bases at J, with 8 bases in the middle. This CDR3 spans 13 amino acids. In DNA form, the CDR3 reads TGTGCCAGCAGCCATCATAGTGCCTACGAGCAGTACTTC. It translates to CASSHHSAYEQYF. Looking up the rest from reference TRBV14 and TRBJ2-7 gives the full variable domain: EAGVTQFPSHSVIEKGQTVTLRCDPISGHDNLYWYRRVMGKEIKFLLHFVKESKQDESGMPNNRFLAERTGGTYSTLKVQPAELEDSGVYFCASSHHSAYEQYFGPGTRLTVT.

This rearrangement joins TRBV6-6 to TRBJ2-5, with D possibly being TRBD1 or TRBD2 (6 bases each). This CDR3 region has 15 residues. Germline CDR1 is MNHNY and CDR2 is SVGAGI (reference sequence). V lost 10 bases to trimming and J lost 2 bases, with 20 bases between them. CDR3 bases: TGTGCCATCAACAAGGGGGAGGTTTGGCAAGAGACCCAGTACTTC. It is translated as CAINKGEVWQETQYF.

The rearrangement links TRBV7-6 to TRBJ2-1; D might be TRBD2 (6 bases). The germline V gene has CDR1 SGHVS and CDR2 FNYEAQ. The germline V and J ends were trimmed by 4 bases and 3 bases, with 7 bases remaining between them. This CDR3 spans 13 amino acids. CDR3 DNA sequence: TGTGCCAGCAGCTCTAGCGTCTACAATGAGCAGTTCTTC. Amino acid sequence: CASSSSVYNEQFF.